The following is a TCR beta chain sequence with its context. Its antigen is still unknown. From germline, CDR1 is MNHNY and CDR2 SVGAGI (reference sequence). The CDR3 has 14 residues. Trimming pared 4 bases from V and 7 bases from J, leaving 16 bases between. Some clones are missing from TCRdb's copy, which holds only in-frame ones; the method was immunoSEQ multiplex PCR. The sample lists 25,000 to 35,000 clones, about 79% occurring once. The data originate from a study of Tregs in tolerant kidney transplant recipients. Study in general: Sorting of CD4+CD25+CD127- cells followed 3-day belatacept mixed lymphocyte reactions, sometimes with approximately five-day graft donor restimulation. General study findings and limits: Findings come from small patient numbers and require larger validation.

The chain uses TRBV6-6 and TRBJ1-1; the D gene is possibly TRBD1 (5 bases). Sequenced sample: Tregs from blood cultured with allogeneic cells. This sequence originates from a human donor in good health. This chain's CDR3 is CASSSGPGRNEAFF. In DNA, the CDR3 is TGTGCCAGCAGTTCGGGCCCAGGGCGTAATGAAGCTTTCTTT.